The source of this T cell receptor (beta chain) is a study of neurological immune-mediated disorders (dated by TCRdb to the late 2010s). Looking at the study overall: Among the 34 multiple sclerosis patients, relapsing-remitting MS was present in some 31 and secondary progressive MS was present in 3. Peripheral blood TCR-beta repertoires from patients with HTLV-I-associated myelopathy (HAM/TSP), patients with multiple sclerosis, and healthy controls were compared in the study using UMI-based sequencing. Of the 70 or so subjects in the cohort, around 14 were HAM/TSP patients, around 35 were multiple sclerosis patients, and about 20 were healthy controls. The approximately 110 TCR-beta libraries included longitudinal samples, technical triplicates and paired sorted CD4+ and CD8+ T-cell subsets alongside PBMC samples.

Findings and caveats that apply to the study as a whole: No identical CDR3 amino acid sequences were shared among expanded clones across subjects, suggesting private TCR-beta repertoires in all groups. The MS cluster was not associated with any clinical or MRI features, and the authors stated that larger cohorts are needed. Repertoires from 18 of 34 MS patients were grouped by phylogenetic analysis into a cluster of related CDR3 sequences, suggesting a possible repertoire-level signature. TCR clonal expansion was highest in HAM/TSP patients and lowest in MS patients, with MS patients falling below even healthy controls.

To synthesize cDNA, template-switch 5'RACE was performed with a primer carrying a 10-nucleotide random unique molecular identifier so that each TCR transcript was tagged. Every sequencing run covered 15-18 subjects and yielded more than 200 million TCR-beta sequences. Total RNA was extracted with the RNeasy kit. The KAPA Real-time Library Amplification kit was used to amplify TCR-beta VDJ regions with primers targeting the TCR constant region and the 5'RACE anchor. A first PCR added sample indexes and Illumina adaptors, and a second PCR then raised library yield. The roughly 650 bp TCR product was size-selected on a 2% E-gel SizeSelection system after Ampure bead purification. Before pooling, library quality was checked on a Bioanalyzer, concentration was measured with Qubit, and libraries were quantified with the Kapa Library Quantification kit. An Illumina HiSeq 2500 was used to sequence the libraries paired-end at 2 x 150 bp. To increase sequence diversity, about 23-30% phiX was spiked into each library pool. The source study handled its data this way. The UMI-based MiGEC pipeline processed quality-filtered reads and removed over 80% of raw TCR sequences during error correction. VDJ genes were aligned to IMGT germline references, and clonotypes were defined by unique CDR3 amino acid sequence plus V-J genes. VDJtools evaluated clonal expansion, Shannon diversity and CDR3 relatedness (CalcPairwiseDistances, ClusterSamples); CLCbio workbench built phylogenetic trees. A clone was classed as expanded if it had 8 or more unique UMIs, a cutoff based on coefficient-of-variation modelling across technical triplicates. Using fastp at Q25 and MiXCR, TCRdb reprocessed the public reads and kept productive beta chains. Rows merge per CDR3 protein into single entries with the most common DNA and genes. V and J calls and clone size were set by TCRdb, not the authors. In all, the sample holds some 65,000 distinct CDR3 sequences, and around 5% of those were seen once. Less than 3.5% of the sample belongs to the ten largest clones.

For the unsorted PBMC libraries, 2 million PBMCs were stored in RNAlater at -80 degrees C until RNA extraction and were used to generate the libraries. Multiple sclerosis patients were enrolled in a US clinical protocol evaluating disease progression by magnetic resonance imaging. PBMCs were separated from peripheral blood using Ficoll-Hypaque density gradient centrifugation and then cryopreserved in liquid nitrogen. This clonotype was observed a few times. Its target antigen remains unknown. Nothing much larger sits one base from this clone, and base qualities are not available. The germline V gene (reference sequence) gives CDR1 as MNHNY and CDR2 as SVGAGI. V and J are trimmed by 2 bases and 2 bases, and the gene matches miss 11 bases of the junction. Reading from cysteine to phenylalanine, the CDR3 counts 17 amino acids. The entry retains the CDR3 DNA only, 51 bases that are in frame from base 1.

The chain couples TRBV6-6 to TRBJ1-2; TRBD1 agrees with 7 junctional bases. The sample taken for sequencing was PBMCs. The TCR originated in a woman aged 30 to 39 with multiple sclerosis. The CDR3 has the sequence CASSYGSTLTGNYGYTF. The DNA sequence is TGTGCCAGCAGTTACGGTTCGACCCTGACAGGGAACTATGGCTACACCTTC.